This T cell receptor (beta chain) came from a study of shared clonotypes between healthy human individuals. Study-level points and caveats: Larger estimated richness was generally seen in naive subsets than in memory subsets. Few donors limited the genetic and exposure-history diversity represented. Clonotypes that were shared across a few donors made up roughly 5% of naive CD4 clonotypes.

The study enrolled healthy HIV-negative adults without recent acute infections or vaccinations as donors. Generated by immunoSEQ multiplex PCR, the TCRdb table keeps only in-frame clones and is missing some. The sample records 950,000 to 1,100,000 clones, about 75% being singletons. As for this clone: Its matching antigen is unknown.

The V and J ends lost 1 base and 3 bases, in that order; junction bases with no gene match: 14. CDR1 is MGHRA, CDR2 YSYEKL, per germline. This CDR3 region has 19 residues. The sequenced sample was memory CD4+ T cells sorted from blood. Documented subset: CD45RA-negative fraction. The clonotype was recovered from a man aged 18 to 30 in good health. The chain uses TRBV4-1 and TRBJ2-5; 10 positions agree with TRBD2. The CDR3 DNA is TGCGCCAGCAGCCAAGGAGGACAGCGGGGGGGCCATTGGAAAGAGACCCAGTACTTC. Encoded protein: CASSQGGQRGGHWKETQYF.